Detailed here is one TCR beta chain. Data came from immunoSEQ multiplex PCR; TCRdb stores just in-frame clones and leaves some out. The table lists some 110,000 clones, roughly 92% of them singletons. The data originate from a study of T cell changes during pregnancy in multiple sclerosis. This receptor was identified in a female donor with multiple sclerosis, enrolled in a pregnancy study. This sample comprised peripheral blood, obtained after pregnancy.

The CDR3 nucleotides are TGTGCCTGGAGTAAAGACAGAAATCAGCCCCAGCATTTT. Its translation is CAWSKDRNQPQHF. This chain connects TRBV30 to TRBJ1-5; tentative D call: TRBD1 (5 bases). The CDR3 is 13 amino acids. The germline CDR1 and CDR2 sequences are GTSNPN and SVGIG (reference sequence). V was pared by 2 bases and J by 4 bases, with 9 bases between.